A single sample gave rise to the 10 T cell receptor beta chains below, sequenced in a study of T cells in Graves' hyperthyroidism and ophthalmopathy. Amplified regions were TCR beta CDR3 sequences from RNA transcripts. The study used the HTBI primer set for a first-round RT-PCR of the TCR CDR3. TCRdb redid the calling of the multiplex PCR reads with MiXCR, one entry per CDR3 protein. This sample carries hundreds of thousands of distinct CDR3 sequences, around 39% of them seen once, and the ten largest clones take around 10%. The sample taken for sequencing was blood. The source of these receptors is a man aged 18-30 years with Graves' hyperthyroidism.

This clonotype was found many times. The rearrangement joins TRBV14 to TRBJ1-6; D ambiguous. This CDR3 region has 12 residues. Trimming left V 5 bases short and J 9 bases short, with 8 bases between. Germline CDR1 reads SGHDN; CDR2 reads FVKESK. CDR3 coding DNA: TGTGCCAGCAGCTTTGGGAGTTCACCCCTCCACTTT. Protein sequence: CASSFGSSPLHF. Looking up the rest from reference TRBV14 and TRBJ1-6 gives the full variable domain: EAGVTQFPSHSVIEKGQTVTLRCDPISGHDNLYWYRRVMGKEIKFLLHFVKESKQDESGMPNNRFLAERTGGTYSTLKVQPAELEDSGVYFCASSFGSSPLHFGNGTRLTVT.

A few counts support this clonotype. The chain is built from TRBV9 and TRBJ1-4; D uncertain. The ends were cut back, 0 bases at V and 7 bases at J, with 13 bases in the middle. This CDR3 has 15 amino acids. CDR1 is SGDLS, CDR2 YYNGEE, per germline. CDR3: CASSVGSVGGEKLFF. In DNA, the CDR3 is TGTGCCAGCAGCGTAGGCTCCGTGGGAGGTGAAAAACTGTTTTTT.

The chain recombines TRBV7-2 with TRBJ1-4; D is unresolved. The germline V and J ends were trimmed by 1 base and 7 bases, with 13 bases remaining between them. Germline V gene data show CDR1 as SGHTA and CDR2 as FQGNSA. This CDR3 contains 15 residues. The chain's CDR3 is CASSLGPGIGEKLFF. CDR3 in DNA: TGTGCCAGCAGCTTAGGCCCGGGGATAGGTGAAAAACTGTTTTTT.

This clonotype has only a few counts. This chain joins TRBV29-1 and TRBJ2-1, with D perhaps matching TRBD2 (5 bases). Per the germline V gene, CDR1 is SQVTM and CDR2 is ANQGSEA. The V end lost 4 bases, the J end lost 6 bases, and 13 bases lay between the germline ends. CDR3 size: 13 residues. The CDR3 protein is CSVVSAAGNEQFF. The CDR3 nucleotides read TGCAGCGTTGTTAGCGCAGCAGGCAATGAGCAGTTCTTC.

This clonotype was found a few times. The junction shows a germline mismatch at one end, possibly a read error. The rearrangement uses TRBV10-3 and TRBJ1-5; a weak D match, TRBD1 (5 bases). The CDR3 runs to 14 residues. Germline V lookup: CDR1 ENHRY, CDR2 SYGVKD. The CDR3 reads CASSLRGRDQPQHF. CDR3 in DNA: TGTGCCAGCAGTCTCCGGGGCCGGGATCAGCCCCAGCATTTT.

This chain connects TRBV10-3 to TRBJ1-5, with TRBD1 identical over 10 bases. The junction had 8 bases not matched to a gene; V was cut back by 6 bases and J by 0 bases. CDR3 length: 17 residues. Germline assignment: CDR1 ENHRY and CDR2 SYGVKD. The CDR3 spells CAISGLGTGDSNQPQHF. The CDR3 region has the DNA TGTGCCATCAGCGGGCTGGGGACAGGGGATAGCAATCAGCCCCAGCATTTT.

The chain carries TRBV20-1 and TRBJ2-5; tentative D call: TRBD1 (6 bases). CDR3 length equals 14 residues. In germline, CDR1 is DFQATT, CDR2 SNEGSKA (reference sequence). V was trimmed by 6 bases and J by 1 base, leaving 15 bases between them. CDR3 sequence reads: CSAITGTIQETQYF. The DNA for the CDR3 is TGCAGTGCCATAACAGGGACGATCCAAGAGACCCAGTACTTC.

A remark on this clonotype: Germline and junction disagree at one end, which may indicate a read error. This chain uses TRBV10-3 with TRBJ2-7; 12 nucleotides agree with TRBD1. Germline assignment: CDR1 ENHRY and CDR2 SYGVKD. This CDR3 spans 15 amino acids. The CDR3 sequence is CASSFGTGGLYEQYF. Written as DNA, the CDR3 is TGTGCCAGCAGTTTCGGGACAGGGGGCCTTTACGAGCAGTACTTC.

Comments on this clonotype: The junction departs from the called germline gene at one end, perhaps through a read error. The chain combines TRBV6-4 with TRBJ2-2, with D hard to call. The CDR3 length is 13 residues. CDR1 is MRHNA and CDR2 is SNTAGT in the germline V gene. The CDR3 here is CAISEVYSGELFF. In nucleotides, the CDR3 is TGTGCCATCAGTGAAGTGTACTCCGGGGAGCTGTTTTTT.

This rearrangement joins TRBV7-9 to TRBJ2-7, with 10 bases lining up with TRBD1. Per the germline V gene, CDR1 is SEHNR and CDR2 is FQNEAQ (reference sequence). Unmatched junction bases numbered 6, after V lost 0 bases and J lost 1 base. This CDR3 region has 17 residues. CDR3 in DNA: TGTGCCAGCAGCTTAGCCCGTGGACAGGGGGGTTCCTACGAGCAGTACTTC. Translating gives CASSLARGQGGSYEQYF.